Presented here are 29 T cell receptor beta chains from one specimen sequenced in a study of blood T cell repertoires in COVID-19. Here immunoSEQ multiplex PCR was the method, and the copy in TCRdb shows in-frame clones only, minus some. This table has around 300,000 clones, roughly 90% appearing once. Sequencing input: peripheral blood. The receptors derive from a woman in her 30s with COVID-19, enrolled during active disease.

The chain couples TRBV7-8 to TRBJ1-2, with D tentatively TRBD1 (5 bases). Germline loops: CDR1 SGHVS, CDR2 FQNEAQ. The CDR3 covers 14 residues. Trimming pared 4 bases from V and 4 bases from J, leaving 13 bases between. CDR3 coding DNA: TGTGCCAGCAGCTGGGTGACAGCTTCCTATGGCTACACCTTC. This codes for CASSWVTASYGYTF.

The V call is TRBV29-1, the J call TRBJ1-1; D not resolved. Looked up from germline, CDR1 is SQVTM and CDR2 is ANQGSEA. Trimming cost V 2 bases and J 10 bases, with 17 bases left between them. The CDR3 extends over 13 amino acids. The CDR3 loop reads CSVELIFRAGAFF. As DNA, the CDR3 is TGCAGCGTTGAATTAATCTTTCGGGCGGGAGCTTTCTTT.

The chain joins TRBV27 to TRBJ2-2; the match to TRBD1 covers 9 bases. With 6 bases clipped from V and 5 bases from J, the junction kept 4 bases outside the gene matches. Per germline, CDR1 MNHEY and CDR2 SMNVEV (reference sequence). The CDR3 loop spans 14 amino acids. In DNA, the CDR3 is TGTGCCAGCAGCTGGGACAGGGCTACCGGGGAGCTGTTTTTT. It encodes CASSWDRATGELFF.

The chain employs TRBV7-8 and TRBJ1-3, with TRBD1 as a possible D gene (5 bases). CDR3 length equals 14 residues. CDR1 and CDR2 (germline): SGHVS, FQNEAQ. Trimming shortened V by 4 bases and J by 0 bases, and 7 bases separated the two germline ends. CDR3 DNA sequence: TGTGCCAGCAGCTCGACAGTCTCTGGAAACACCATATATTTT. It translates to CASSSTVSGNTIYF.

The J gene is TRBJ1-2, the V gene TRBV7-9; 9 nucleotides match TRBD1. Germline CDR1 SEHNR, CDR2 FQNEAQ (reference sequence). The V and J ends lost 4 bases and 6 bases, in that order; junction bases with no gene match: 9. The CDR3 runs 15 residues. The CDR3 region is CASSSTGGGGDGYTF. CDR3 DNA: TGTGCCAGCAGCTCCACAGGGGGCGGAGGAGATGGCTACACCTTC. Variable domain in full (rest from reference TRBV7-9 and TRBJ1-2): DTGVSQNPRHKITKRGQNVTFRCDPISEHNRLYWYRQTLGQGPEFLTYFQNEAQLEKSRLLSDRFSAERPKGSFSTLEIQRTEQGDSAMYLCASSSTGGGGDGYTFGSGTRLTVV.

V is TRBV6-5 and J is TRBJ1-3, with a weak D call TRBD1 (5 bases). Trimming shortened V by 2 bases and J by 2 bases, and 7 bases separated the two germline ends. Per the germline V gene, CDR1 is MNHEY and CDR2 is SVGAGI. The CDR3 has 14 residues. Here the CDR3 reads CASSYPGAGNTIYF. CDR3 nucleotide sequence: TGTGCCAGCAGTTACCCGGGGGCTGGAAACACCATATATTTT.

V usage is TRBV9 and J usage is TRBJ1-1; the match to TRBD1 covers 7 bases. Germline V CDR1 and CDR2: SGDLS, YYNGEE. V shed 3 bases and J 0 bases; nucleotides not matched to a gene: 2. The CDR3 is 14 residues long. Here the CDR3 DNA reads TGTGCCAGCAGCGAACAGGGGATGAACACTGAAGCTTTCTTT. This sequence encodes CASSEQGMNTEAFF.

In nucleotides, the CDR3 is TGTGCCTGGAGTGACACCTACAATGAGCAGTTCTTC. Translating it yields CAWSDTYNEQFF. The chain uses TRBV30 and TRBJ2-1; D call uncertain. V lost 1 base to trimming and J lost 2 bases, with 3 bases between them. The CDR3 is made up of 12 amino acids. Germline CDR1 GTSNPN, CDR2 SVGIG (reference sequence).

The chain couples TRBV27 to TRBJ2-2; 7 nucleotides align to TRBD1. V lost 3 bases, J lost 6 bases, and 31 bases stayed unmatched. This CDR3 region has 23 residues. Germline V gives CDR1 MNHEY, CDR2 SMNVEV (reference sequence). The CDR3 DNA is TGTGCCAGCAGTTTCCCCCTCAACCTATCCGGGACAGTGGTTCAGCCGAGACCCGGGGAGCTGTTTTTT. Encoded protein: CASSFPLNLSGTVVQPRPGELFF.

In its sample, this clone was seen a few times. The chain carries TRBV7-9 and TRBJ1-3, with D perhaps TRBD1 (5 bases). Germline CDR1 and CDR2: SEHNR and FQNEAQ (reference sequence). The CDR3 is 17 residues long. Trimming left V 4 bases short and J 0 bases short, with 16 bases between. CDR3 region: CASSSTASGTSGNTIYF. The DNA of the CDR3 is TGTGCCAGCAGCTCAACCGCAAGCGGGACCTCTGGAAACACCATATATTTT.

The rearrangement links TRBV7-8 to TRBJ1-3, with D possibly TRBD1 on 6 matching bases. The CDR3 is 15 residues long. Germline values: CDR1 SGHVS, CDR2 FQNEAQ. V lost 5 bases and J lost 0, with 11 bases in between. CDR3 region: CASSTQQGSGNTIYF. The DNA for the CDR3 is TGTGCCAGCAGCACCCAACAGGGCTCTGGAAACACCATATATTTT.

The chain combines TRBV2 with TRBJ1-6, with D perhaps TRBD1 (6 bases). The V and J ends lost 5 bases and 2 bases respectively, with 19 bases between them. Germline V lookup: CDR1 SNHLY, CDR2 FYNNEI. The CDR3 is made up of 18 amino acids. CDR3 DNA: TGTGCCAGCAGTACGTCCTCAGGGGTCAGGGCCTATAATTCACCCCTCCACTTT. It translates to CASSTSSGVRAYNSPLHF.

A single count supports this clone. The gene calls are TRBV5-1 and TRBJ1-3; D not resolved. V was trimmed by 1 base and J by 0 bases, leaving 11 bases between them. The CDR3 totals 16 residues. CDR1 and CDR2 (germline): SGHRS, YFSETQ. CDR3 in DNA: TGCGCCAGCAGCTTGATGGGCCAGAGCTCTGGAAACACCATATATTTT. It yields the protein CASSLMGQSSGNTIYF.

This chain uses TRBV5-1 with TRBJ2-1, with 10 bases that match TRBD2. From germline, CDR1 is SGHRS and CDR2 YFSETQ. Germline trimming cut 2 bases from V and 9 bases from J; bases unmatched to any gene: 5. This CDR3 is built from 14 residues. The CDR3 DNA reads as TGCGCCAGCAGCTTAACTAGCGGGATTCGTGAGCAGTTCTTC. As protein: CASSLTSGIREQFF. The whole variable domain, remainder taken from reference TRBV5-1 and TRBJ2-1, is KAGVTQTPRYLIKTRGQQVTLSCSPISGHRSVSWYQQTPGQGLQFLFEYFSETQRNKGNFPGRFSGRQFSNSRSEMNVSTLELGDSALYLCASSLTSGIREQFFGPGTRLTVL.

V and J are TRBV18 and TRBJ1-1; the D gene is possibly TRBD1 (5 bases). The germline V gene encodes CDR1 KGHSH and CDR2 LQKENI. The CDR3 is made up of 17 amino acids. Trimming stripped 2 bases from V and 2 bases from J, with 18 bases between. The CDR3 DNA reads TGTGCCAGCTCACCAAGGGTCGCCGGGGGAGGAAACACTGAAGCTTTCTTT. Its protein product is CASSPRVAGGGNTEAFF. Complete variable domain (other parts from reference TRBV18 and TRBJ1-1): NAGVMQNPRHLVRRRGQEARLRCSPMKGHSHVYWYRQLPEEGLKFMVYLQKENIIDESGMPKERFSAEFPKEGPSILRIQQVVRGDSAAYFCASSPRVAGGGNTEAFFGQGTRLTVV.

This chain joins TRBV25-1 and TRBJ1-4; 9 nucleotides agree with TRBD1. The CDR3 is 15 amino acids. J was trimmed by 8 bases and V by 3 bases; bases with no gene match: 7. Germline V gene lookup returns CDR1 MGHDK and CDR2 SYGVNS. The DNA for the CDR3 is TGTGCCAGCAGTGACGGGACAGGGTTTAGGGAAAAACTGTTTTTT. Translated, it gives CASSDGTGFREKLFF.

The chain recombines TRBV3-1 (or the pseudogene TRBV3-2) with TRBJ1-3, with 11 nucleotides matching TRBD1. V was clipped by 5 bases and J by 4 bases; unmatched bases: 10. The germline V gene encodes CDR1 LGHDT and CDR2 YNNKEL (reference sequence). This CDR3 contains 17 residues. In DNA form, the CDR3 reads TGTGCCAGCAGCTCTCGAGCCGGGACAGGGGGAGGAAACACCATATATTTT. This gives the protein CASSSRAGTGGGNTIYF.

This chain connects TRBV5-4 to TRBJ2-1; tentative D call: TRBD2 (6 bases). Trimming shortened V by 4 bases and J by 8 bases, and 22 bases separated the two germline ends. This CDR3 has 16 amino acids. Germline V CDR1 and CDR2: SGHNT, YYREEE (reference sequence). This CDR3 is CASSPSVWGGGDEQFF. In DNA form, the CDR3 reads TGTGCCAGCAGCCCCTCAGTGTGGGGTGGCGGGGATGAGCAGTTCTTC. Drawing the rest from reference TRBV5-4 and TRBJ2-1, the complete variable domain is ETGVTQSPTHLIKTRGQQVTLRCSSQSGHNTVSWYQQALGQGPQFIFQYYREEENGRGNFPPRFSGLQFPNYSSELNVNALELDDSALYLCASSPSVWGGGDEQFFGPGTRLTVL.

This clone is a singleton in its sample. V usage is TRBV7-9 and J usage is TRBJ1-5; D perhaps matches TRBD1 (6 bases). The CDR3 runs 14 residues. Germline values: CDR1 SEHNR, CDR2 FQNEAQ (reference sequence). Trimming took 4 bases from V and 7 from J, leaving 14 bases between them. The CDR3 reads CASSSTGPEQPQHF. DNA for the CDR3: TGTGCCAGCAGCTCTACAGGGCCGGAACAGCCCCAGCATTTT.

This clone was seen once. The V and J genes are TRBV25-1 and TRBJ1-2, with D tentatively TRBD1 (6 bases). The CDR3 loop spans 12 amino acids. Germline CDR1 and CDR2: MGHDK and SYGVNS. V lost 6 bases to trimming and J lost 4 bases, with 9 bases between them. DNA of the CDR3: TGTGCCAGCAGGGGGGCACTCTATGGCTACACCTTC. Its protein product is CASRGALYGYTF.

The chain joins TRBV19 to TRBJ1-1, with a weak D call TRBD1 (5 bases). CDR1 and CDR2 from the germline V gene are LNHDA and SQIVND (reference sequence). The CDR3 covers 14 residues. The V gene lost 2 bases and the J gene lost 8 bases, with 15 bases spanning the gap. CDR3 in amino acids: CASSITGTDIEAFF. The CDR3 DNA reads TGTGCCAGTAGTATAACGGGGACTGATATAGAAGCTTTCTTT.

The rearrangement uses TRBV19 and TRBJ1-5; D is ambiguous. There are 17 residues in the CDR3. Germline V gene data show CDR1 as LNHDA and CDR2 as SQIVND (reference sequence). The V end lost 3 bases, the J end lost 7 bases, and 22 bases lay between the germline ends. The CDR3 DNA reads TGTGCCAGTAGTATTGAGGGCCCGGGGATCAGGAACCAGCCCCAGCATTTT. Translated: CASSIEGPGIRNQPQHF.

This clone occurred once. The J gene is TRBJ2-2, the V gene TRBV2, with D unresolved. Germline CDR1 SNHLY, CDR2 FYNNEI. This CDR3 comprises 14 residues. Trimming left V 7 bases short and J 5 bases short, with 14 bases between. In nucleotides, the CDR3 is TGTGCCAGCACCCTACGAACCGAGACCGGGGAGCTGTTTTTT. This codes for CASTLRTETGELFF.

CDR3: CASSLVLYNEQFF. The CDR3 DNA sequence: TGTGCCAGCAGTTTGGTACTATACAATGAGCAGTTCTTC. V and J are TRBV28 and TRBJ2-1, with D uncertain. This CDR3 region has 13 residues. The V end was cut by 3 bases, the J end by 4 bases, with 7 bases between. CDR1 is MDHEN and CDR2 is SYDVKM in the germline V gene.

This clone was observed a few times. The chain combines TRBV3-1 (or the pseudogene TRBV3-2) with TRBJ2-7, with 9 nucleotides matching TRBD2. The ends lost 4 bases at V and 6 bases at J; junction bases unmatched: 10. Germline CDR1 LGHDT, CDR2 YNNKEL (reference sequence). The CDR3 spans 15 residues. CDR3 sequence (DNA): TGTGCCAGCAGCCTTTTTTCTAGCGGGACGGCCGAGCAGTACTTC. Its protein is CASSLFSSGTAEQYF.

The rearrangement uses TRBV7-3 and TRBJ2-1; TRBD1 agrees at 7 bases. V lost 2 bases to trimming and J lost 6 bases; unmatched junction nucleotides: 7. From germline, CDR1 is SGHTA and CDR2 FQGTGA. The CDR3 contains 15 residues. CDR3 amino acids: CASSLAQGIGNEQFF. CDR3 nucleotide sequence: TGTGCCAGCAGCTTAGCACAGGGGATTGGCAATGAGCAGTTCTTC.

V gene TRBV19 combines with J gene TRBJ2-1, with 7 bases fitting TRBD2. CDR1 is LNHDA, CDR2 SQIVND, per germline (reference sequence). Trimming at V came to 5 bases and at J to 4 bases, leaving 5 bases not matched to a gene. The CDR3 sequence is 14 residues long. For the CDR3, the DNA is TGTGCCAGTAGTGGCAGGGAGGGTTACAATGAGCAGTTCTTC. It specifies CASSGREGYNEQFF.

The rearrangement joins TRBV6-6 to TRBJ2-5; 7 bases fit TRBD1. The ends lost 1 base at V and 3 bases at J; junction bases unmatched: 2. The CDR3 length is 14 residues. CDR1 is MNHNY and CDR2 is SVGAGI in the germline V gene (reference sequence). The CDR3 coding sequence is TGTGCCAGCAGTTACTTAGACAGGGAAGAGACCCAGTACTTC. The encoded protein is CASSYLDREETQYF.

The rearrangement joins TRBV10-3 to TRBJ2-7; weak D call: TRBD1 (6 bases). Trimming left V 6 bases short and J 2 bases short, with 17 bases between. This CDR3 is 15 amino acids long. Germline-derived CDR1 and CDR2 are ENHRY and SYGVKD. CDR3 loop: CAIRTLQGRTYEQYF. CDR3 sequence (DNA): TGTGCCATCAGGACCTTACAGGGTCGCACCTACGAGCAGTACTTC.